This T cell receptor beta chain was recorded in a study of immune aging and cytomegalovirus after organ transplant (dated by TCRdb to 2020 to 2023). For the study in its entirety: Three-drug immunosuppression with prednisone, tacrolimus, and mycophenolate was given to all transplant recipients. General findings and caveats noted by the study authors: Large clones contained a higher proportion of TEMRA cells, and the seven largest clones (more than 1,900 cells) acquired aged and TEMRA cells while losing TCM cells. Aged-phenotype cells increased post-transplant regardless of clone size, earlier in large clones (days 200-264) than small clones, following viremia. Because CD57 was not measured in the sequencing data, a conservative gene-based aging definition was used instead.

The protocol used for the library was single-cell sequencing. Instrument on record: Illumina NovaSeq 6000. For cell capture and library preparation, the team used the BD Rhapsody Targeted mRNA and AbSeq Reagent Kit in a microwell format. The libraries included TCR, sample tags, AbSeq, and targeted mRNA drawn from the Human T-Cell Expression Panel together with custom TOX and TOX2 primers. An Illumina NovaSeq was used to sequence the libraries. In the source study's methods: The analysis covered around 10,000 cells in total, of which about 7,300 were CD8 T cells and 4494 were CD8 T cells with an identifiable TCR CDR3. On the Seven Bridges Genomics platform, raw data were run through the BD Rhapsody Targeted Analysis Pipeline with V(D)J processing. SeqGeq 1.6.0 was used for quality control, Sample Tag demultiplexing with Lex-BDSMK, clone identification with VDJ Explorer, and Seurat clustering. Clones making up <1% of CD8 T cells were classified as non-expanded, and clones making up >2.5% of the sample were classified as clonal expansions. Using fastp trimming at Q25 and MiXCR clonotype assembly, TCRdb reanalyzed the public sequencing data and kept in-frame beta chains. A single entry per CDR3 protein holds the most common genes and DNA from its merged rows. TCRdb's processing, not the study's, gives the V and J calls here. The sample yields 20,000 or so distinct CDR3 sequences; 36% were counted once. The ten largest clones add up to 25% of the sample.

Concerning this clonotype itself: The antigen it binds to is not known. A junction boundary mismatches the germline segment, possibly from a read error.

The time point tag for this specimen amounts to: five sample-tagged time points from pre-transplant (day -1) to day 368 post-transplant, pooled. Thawed PBMC were stimulated for roughly twelve hours with a CMV IE-1 overlapping peptide library without transport inhibitors. Thawed cells were rested overnight and then stimulated in R10 medium with CD28/CD49d costimulation. The IE-1 peptide library was made up of 15-amino-acid peptides with 11-amino-acid overlaps. Samples from each time point were barcoded using BD Single-Cell Multiplexing Kit Sample Tags, then pooled and stained with oligo-conjugated anti-CD45RA and sorting antibodies. A BD FACSAria III was used to sort CMV-responsive CD8+CD137+ and CD4+CD154+ T cells at 4-way purity. Blood was drawn into EDTA vacutainers and was processed by Ficoll gradient within 1-24 hours. The CDR3 covers 16 residues, taking in both the cysteine and the phenylalanine. The read is trimmed to its CDR3 DNA, 48 bases read in frame from base 1. The germline V gene (reference sequence) specifies LGHDT as CDR1 and YNNKEL as CDR2.

Here the chain combines TRBV3-1 and TRBJ2-1; a stretch of 7 junction bases matches TRBD2. Sequencing was performed on CMV peptide-activated CD4+ and CD8+ T cells sorted from blood, taken at five time points, pooled. Reading the label with the study, this specimen's cell subset or site is: sorted CD8+CD137+ and CD4+CD154+ T cells after about 11 h CMV IE-1 peptide stimulation. The origin of this receptor is a female donor who had a heart transplant and CMV viremia. The CDR3: CAGSPRGEAFYNEQFF. The DNA is as follows: TGTGCCGGCAGCCCACGGGGGGAGGCCTTCTACAATGAGCAGTTCTTC.